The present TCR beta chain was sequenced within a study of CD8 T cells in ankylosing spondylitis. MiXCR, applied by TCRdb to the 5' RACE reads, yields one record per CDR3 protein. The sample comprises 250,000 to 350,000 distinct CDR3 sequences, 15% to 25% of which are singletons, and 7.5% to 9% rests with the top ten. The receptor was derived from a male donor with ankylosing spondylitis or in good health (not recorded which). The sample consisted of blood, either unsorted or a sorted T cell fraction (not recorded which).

CDR3 loop: CASSAGTSGNRDTQYF. CDR3 DNA sequence: TGCGCCAGCAGCGCAGGGACTAGCGGAAACCGAGATACGCAGTATTTT. The J gene is TRBJ2-3, the V gene TRBV4-1; TRBD2 matches 11 bases. Looked up from germline, CDR1 is MGHRA and CDR2 is YSYEKL. V shed 5 bases, J shed 5 bases, and the junction held 9 bases outside the gene matches. The CDR3 covers 16 residues.